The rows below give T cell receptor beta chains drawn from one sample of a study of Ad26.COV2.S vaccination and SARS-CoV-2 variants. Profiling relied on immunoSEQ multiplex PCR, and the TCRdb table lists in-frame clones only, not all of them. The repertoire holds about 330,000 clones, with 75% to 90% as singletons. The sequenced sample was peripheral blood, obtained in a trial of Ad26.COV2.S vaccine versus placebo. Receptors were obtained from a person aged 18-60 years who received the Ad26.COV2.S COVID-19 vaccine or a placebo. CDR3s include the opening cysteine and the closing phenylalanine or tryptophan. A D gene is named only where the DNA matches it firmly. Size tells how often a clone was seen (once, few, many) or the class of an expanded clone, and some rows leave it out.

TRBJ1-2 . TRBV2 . TGTGCCAGCAACGGTAACCAGGGCTACACCTTC CASNGNQGYTF
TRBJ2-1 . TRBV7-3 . TGTGCCAGCAGCTTACTCGCGGGAAACTCCTACAATGAGCAGTTCTTC CASSLLAGNSYNEQFF
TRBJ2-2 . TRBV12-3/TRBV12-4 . TGTGCCAGCAGTCAGGGGACCGGGGAGCTGTTTTTT CASSQGTGELFF
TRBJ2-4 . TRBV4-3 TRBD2 TGCGCCAGCAGCCAAGATAGCGGGGGACTAAACATTCAGTACTTC CASSQDSGGLNIQYF
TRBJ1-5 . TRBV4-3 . TGCGCCAGCAGCCAAGACGACGATCAGCCCCAGCATTTT CASSQDDDQPQHF
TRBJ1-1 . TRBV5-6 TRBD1 TGTGCCAGCAGCTTGAACAGGGGGCTGGTGAACACTGAAGCTTTCTTT CASSLNRGLVNTEAFF
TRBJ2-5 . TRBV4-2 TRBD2 TGTGCCAGCAGCCAATCTGGACTAGCGGGAACCCCAGAGACCCAGTACTTC CASSQSGLAGTPETQYF
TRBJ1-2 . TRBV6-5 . TGTGCCAGCAGTTTTGGGGGGGGCGATGGCTACACCTTC CASSFGGGDGYTF
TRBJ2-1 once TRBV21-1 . TGTGCCAGCAGCAAAGCCCCAGGGTCCTACAATGAGCAGTTCTTC CASSKAPGSYNEQFF
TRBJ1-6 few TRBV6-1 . TGTGCCAGCAGTGAAGTCCCGGGACGTGTGAATTCACCCCTCCACTTT CASSEVPGRVNSPLHF
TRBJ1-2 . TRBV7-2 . TGTGCCAGCAGCTTAGTACAGGGACCCTGGGCTAACTATGGCTACACCTTC CASSLVQGPWANYGYTF
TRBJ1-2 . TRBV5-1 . TGCGCCAGCAGCCTAGGACAGAGCTATGGCTACACCTTC CASSLGQSYGYTF
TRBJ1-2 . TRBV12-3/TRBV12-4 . TGTGCCAGCAGGATATTTGACTATGGCTACACCTTC CASRIFDYGYTF
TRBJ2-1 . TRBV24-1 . TGTGCCACCAGGAGCGGAGACTACAATGAGCAGTTCTTC CATRSGDYNEQFF
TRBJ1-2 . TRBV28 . TGTGCCAGCAGTATCGCCCAGGAGATTAACTATGGCTACACCTTC CASSIAQEINYGYTF
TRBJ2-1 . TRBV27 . TGTGCCAGCAGTATCAGGACAGCCCTGTCCTACAATGAGCAGTTCTTC CASSIRTALSYNEQFF
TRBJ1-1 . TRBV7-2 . TGTGCCAGCAGCTTCCCCCCCAGGAACACTGAAGCTTTCTTT CASSFPPRNTEAFF
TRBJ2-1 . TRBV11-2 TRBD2 TGTGCCAGCAGCTTAGGACTAGCGGGAACCTACAATGAGCAGTTCTTC CASSLGLAGTYNEQFF
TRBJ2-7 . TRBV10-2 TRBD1 TGCGCCAGCAGTATCCAACCGGGACAGGCCTACGAGCAGTACTTC CASSIQPGQAYEQYF
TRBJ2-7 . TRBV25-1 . TGTGCCGCGGCCGGACAGTACGAGCAGTACTTC CAAAGQYEQYF
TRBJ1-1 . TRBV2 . TGTGCCAGCAAGGGGGAAAAAAACACTGAAGCTTTCTTT CASKGEKNTEAFF
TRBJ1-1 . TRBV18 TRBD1 TGTGCCAGCTCACCAACTCCTTGGACAGGGTCTTATTCGGCCGACACTGAAGCTTTCTTT CASSPTPWTGSYSADTEAFF
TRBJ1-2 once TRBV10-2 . TGCGCCAGCAGTTGGGTCGGAGTAACACAGGTCAAGCCGGCGAATGGCTACACCTTC CASSWVGVTQVKPANGYTF
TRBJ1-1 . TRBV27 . TGTGCCAGCAGTTTAGGAGGGCTGAACACTGAAGCTTTCTTT CASSLGGLNTEAFF
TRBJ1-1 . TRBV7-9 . TGTGCCAGCAGCTTAGCGTGGCCTGAAGCTTTCTTT CASSLAWPEAFF
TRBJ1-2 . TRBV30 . TGTGCCAGGGGGGCAGAGAGGTGGTATGGCTACACCTTC CARGAERWYGYTF
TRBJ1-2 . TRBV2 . TGTGCCAGCAAGAAGCGTTCTAACTATGGCTACACCTTC CASKKRSNYGYTF
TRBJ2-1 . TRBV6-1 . TGTGCCAGCAGTGAAGCGGAAGGGTGGGGCAATGAGCAGTTCTTC CASSEAEGWGNEQFF
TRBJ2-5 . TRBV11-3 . TGTGCCAGCAGCCCCCGGGACGGCCAAGAGACCCAGTACTTC CASSPRDGQETQYF
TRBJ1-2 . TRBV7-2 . TGTGCCAGCAGCCCCGTTAGGGGAGACTATGGCTACACCTTC CASSPVRGDYGYTF
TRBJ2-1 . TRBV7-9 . TGTGCCAGCAGCTTAGCGTTGGGAGGTGGGTCGAATGAGCAGTTCTTC CASSLALGGGSNEQFF
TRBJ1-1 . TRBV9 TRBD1 TGTGCCAGCAGCGTAGGTCCGACGGGACAGCCTTTTGAAGCTTTCTTT CASSVGPTGQPFEAFF
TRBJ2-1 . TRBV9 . TGTGCCAGCAGCGTAGGAGGGAACCCCTACAATGAGCAGTTCTTC CASSVGGNPYNEQFF
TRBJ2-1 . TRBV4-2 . TGTGCCAGCAGCCAAGAGGGAGGTGAGCAGTTCTTC CASSQEGGEQFF
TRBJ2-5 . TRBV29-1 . TGCAGCGTGGAGACAACAATTCACCAAGAGACCCAGTACTTC CSVETTIHQETQYF
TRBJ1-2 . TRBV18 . TGTGCCAGCTCATCAACTAACACCTTAGCCTTC CASSSTNTLAF
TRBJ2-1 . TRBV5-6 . TGTGCCAGCAGCTTGGTGAGTGAGTCCTACAATGAGCAGTTCTTC CASSLVSESYNEQFF
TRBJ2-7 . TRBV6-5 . TGTGCCAGCAGGGCAAAAGCAGATAGCTCCTACGAGCAGTACTTC CASRAKADSSYEQYF
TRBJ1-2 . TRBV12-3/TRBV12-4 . TGTGCCAGCAGTCCCACCGGCAGCTATGGCTACACCTTC CASSPTGSYGYTF
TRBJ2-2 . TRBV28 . TGTGCCAGCGACCGGGCCTACACCGGGGAGCTGTTTTTT CASDRAYTGELFF
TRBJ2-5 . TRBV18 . TGTGCCAGCTCAAATTCCAATCCAGAGACCCAGTACTTC CASSNSNPETQYF
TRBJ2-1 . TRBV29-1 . TGCAGCGTTGAAGAGGGAAGGGCGTCCTACAATGAGCAGTTCTTC CSVEEGRASYNEQFF
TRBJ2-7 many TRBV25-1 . TGTGCCAGCAGTGCTGGACAGCTAAACTCCTACGAGCAGTACTTC CASSAGQLNSYEQYF
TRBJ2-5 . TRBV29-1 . TGCAGCGTTTCTACGGGGGACCAAGAGACCCAGTACTTC CSVSTGDQETQYF
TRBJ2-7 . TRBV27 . TGTGCCAGCAGTTTTATAGGGCAGATCTACGAGCAGTACTTC CASSFIGQIYEQYF
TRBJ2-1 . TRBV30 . TGTGCAAGGAGGAGGTACAATGAGCAGTTCTTC CARRRYNEQFF
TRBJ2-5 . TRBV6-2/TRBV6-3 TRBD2 TGTGCCAGCAGTTCTTCCCGGACTAGCGGGAGCAGGGGGGAGACCCAGTACTTC CASSSSRTSGSRGETQYF
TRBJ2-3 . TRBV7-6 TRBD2 TGTGCCAGCAGCTCTGGCGGGGGGGCCACAGATACGCAGTATTTT CASSSGGGATDTQYF
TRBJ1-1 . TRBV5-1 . TGCGCCAGCAGCCACCAGTACAGCATGAACACTGAAGCTTTCTTT CASSHQYSMNTEAFF
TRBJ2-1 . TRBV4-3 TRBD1 TGCGCCAGCAGCCAAGGACAGGGGGCTTACAATGAGCAGTTCTTC CASSQGQGAYNEQFF
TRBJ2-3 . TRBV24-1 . TGTGCCACCAGCCGAGCCGTATGGGATACGCAGTATTTT CATSRAVWDTQYF
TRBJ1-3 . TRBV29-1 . TGCAGCGTTGAAGGGTTAGTGGACCGAAGGGGTGACTCTGGAAACACCATATATTTT CSVEGLVDRRGDSGNTIYF
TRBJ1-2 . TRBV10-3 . TGTGCCATCAGTGAGTCGTCGGGAGCCGGGTATGGCTACACCTTC CAISESSGAGYGYTF
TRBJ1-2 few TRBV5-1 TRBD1 TGCGCCAGCAGGCCCCCCACCGGGACAGGAGCTAACTATGGCTACACCTTC CASRPPTGTGANYGYTF
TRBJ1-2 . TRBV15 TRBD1 TGTGCCACCAGCAGACCGGGGGACAGGGTAAATGGCTACACCTTC CATSRPGDRVNGYTF
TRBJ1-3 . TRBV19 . TGTGCCAGTAGTAGGGCAGGGGCTTTTGCGGACACCATATATTTT CASSRAGAFADTIYF
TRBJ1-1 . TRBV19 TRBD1 TGTGCCAGTAGTATATCTGGGACAGGGTCCCTTGAAGCTTTCTTT CASSISGTGSLEAFF